This T cell receptor (beta chain) was captured by sequencing in a study of blood T cell repertoires in COVID-19. At the level of the study: From the United States, Italy and Spain came samples of acute and convalescent COVID-19. T cells, B-cell-depleted T cells, or PBMCs provided the cDNA or gDNA that served as material.

Germline loops: CDR1 SQVTM, CDR2 ANQGSEA. The CDR3 runs 12 residues. V was clipped by 6 bases and J by 3 bases, with 11 bases between them. Measured with immunoSEQ multiplex PCR; TCRdb has only the in-frame clones, and not every one. The sample includes around 140,000 clones, 81% of them seen just once. V and J are TRBV29-1 and TRBJ1-1; no definite D call. This TCR came from a human donor in a cohort sampled during active COVID-19. The sample was peripheral blood. The CDR3, as DNA: TGCAGCGTCATGGAGTCGGACACTGAAGCTTTCTTT. Protein product: CSVMESDTEAFF. The full variable domain, in which reference TRBV29-1 and TRBJ1-1 provide the parts outside the CDR3, is SAVISQKPSRDICQRGTSLTIQCQVDSQVTMMFWYRQQPGQSLTLIATANQGSEATYESGFVIDKFPISRPNLTFSTLTVSNMSPEDSSIYLCSVMESDTEAFFGQGTRLTVV.